The rows below give T cell receptor beta chains drawn from one sample of a study of T cells in Graves' hyperthyroidism and ophthalmopathy. TCRdb itself ran the multiplex PCR reads through MiXCR, one entry per CDR3 protein. The table records 130,000 or so distinct CDR3 sequences, around 20% of them present only once. Sequencing input: blood. The receptors here all came from a woman aged 50 to 60 with Graves' hyperthyroidism that later progressed to Graves' ophthalmopathy. The CDR3 runs from the conserved cysteine through the conserved F or W. Each record gives: V gene, J gene, clone size, CDR3 protein. Part of the rows lack a size; the others show once, few, many or a class for expanded clones.

TRBV2	TRBJ2-5	few	CASSEARTGGLETQYF
TRBV19	TRBJ2-2	NA	CASSILQNTGELFF
TRBV30	TRBJ1-5	many	CAWAGGANQPQHF
TRBV28	TRBJ1-1	many	CASSQKRAGRGLNTEAFF
TRBV15	TRBJ1-2	NA	CATSRGTGDGYTF
TRBV5-6	TRBJ2-3	many	CASSSLTGQGYTDTQYF
TRBV19	TRBJ1-5	few	CASSMDRLNQPQHF
TRBV20-1	TRBJ1-1	many	CSARPPGNTEAFF
TRBV2	TRBJ2-1	many	CASSGGAGAYNEQFF
TRBV12-3/TRBV12-4	TRBJ1-4	many	CASSLSGPNEKLFF
TRBV6-2/TRBV6-3	TRBJ1-1	once	CASRERPYTEAFF
TRBV7-2	TRBJ2-1	many	CASSLDGRTEQFF
TRBV12-3/TRBV12-4	TRBJ1-1	few	CASRVTGGPTEAFF
TRBV20-1	TRBJ2-1	many	CSARADLAGGYNEQFF
TRBV7-9	TRBJ2-1	many	CASSFSGTTNNEQFF
TRBV25-1	TRBJ2-7	few	CASSPQAVPESYEQYF
TRBV5-1	TRBJ1-4	NA	CASSFTGTLGSAEKLFF
TRBV13	TRBJ2-7	NA	CASTLGDNYEQYF
TRBV27	TRBJ1-2	few	CASSLTGIFGYTF
TRBV27	TRBJ2-7	many	CASSSPGAGDYEQYF
TRBV6-1	TRBJ2-7	many	CASSSEQGASYEQYF
TRBV5-1	TRBJ2-7	few	CASSAGGNRLYQAYEQYF
TRBV7-9	TRBJ2-1	many	CASSLDSTARLNEQFF
TRBV7-8	TRBJ2-7	once	CASIPGTISYEQYF
TRBV7-9	TRBJ2-2	few	CASSPGAGPTGELFF
TRBV6-1	TRBJ2-1	many	CASSEESIGRQNEQFF
TRBV11-2	TRBJ2-7	few	CASSLGTSGNSYEQYF
TRBV30	TRBJ1-5	many	CAWSQGLNQPQHF
TRBV5-1	TRBJ2-3	NA	CASSSPGTSTDTQYF
TRBV11-2	TRBJ2-1	many	CASSFRASSYNEQFF
TRBV28	TRBJ1-2	NA	CASSFLTDGYGYTF
TRBV28	TRBJ2-5	many	CASSLSGGQSETQYF
TRBV7-9	TRBJ1-4	NA	CASSPSTGIDEKLFF
TRBV6-1	TRBJ1-2	many	CASSEAGDYGYTF
TRBV7-2	TRBJ2-5	NA	CASSSGLAGAPQETQYF